This T cell receptor beta chain was recorded in a study of siplizumab effects on memory and regulatory T cells. Trimming at V came to 6 bases and at J to 5 bases, leaving 9 bases not matched to a gene. The CDR3 has 14 residues. The germline V gene has CDR1 MGHDK and CDR2 SYGVNS. Study observations and caveats: In siplizumab cultures, the suppressive function of proliferating Tregs remained unconfirmed. The apparent diversity of naive T cells exceeded that of memory cells, and naive T cells seemed to make a major contribution to the alloresponse.

Assays examined about 10^5 TCR templates per sample. Libraries were prepared by immunoSEQ multiplex PCR; TCRdb keeps only in-frame clonotypes and omits some of them. The table shows around 95,000 clones, with 75% to 95% occurring only once. A note on this clone: Its antigen is not known.

The V call is TRBV25-1, the J call TRBJ2-5; 7 nucleotides match TRBD2. The sample was CD4+ T cells sorted from blood. This receptor was taken from a human donor in good health. The CDR3 DNA sequence: TGTGCCAGCAGGAAAACGGGGGGAATGGAGACCCAGTACTTC. Encoded protein: CASRKTGGMETQYF.